Below, 9 T cell receptor beta chains from the same sample are listed, as sequenced in a study of PD-L1 blockade in urothelial cancer. Assay: immunoSEQ multiplex PCR; the TCRdb copy retains only in-frame clones and omits some. The data show 55,000 or so clones, with approximately 84% seen just once and 5.8% held by the top ten. This material consisted of PBMCs, taken around atezolizumab (anti-PD-L1) treatment. These receptors were collected from a man aged 40-49 years with urothelial cancer.

The chain has TRBV29-1 and TRBJ1-3, with 8 positions matching TRBD1. Germline-derived CDR1 and CDR2 are SQVTM and ANQGSEA. The V segment lost 2 bases and the J segment 2 bases; nucleotides outside the gene matches: 2. This CDR3 has 14 amino acids. CDR3 amino acids: CSVERGQAGNTIYF. CDR3 in DNA: TGCAGCGTTGAAAGGGGACAGGCTGGAAACACCATATATTTT.

The rearrangement uses TRBV7-2 and TRBJ1-2, with TRBD1 as a possible D gene (6 bases). The germline V and J ends were trimmed by 5 bases and 8 bases, with 18 bases remaining between them. The germline CDR1 and CDR2 sequences are SGHTA and FQGNSA. This CDR3 spans 14 amino acids. The chain's CDR3 is CASSGGGGPVGYTF. The CDR3 DNA is TGTGCCAGCAGCGGAGGTGGGGGCCCGGTGGGCTACACCTTC.

The chain recombines TRBV30 with TRBJ2-1; 7 nucleotides align to TRBD2. Trimming at V came to 4 bases and at J to 10 bases, leaving 13 bases not matched to a gene. Germline loops: CDR1 GTSNPN, CDR2 SVGIG (reference sequence). The CDR3 extends over 14 amino acids. The CDR3 sequence: CAWTLGGSTGEQFF. In nucleotides, the CDR3 is TGTGCCTGGACTTTAGGCGGGAGTACGGGAGAGCAGTTCTTC.

The rearrangement joins TRBV5-4 to TRBJ2-3; 8 nucleotides align to TRBD2. Germline V gene data show CDR1 as SGHNT and CDR2 as YYREEE (reference sequence). V was pared by 4 bases and J by 0 bases, with 4 bases of the junction left unmatched. The length of the CDR3 is 15 residues. The CDR3, as DNA: TGTGCCAGCAGCCAAGGCGGGGGGAGCACAGATACGCAGTATTTT. It translates to CASSQGGGSTDTQYF.

This chain connects TRBV7-2 to TRBJ2-7; 10 bases match TRBD2. The CDR3 totals 14 residues. V dropped 5 bases and J dropped 4; count of bases not matched to a gene: 5. Germline CDR1 and CDR2: SGHTA and FQGNSA. The CDR3 DNA follows: TGTGCCAGCAGCCGGACTAGCGGTCCGTACGAGCAGTACTTC. Its protein is CASSRTSGPYEQYF.

This clone was seen a single time. V gene TRBV30 combines with J gene TRBJ2-7; 7 bases map to TRBD2. This CDR3 is built from 12 residues. V lost 7 bases, J lost 1 base, and 4 bases stayed unmatched. CDR1 is GTSNPN, CDR2 SVGIG, per germline (reference sequence). The CDR3 DNA follows: TGTGCCTCAGAAGCGGGATCCTACGAGCAGTACTTC. Translated: CASEAGSYEQYF.

The chain recombines TRBV19 with TRBJ1-2; D remains ambiguous. Between the trimmed V and J ends, which lost 2 bases and 7 bases, there was a span of 8 bases. This CDR3 region has 12 residues. The germline gives CDR1 LNHDA, CDR2 SQIVND (reference sequence). This chain's CDR3 is CASSIRGGGYTF. The CDR3, as DNA: TGTGCCAGTAGTATACGAGGTGGTGGCTACACCTTC.

V and J are TRBV7-6 and TRBJ1-1; D is possibly TRBD1 (5 bases). Germline values: CDR1 SGHVS, CDR2 FNYEAQ. This CDR3 spans 14 amino acids. The ends were cut back, 1 base at V and 1 base at J, with 7 bases in the middle. CDR3 sequence: CASSLDGGNTEAFF. In DNA form, the CDR3 reads TGTGCCAGCAGCTTAGACGGGGGGAACACTGAAGCTTTCTTT.

V usage is TRBV7-2 and J usage is TRBJ2-2; D call uncertain. CDR3 length: 13 residues. V lost 5 bases and J lost 6, with 10 bases in between. Germline CDR1 and CDR2: SGHTA and FQGNSA. CDR3 region: CASSPKSAGELFF. The CDR3 DNA is TGTGCCAGCAGCCCGAAGTCGGCCGGGGAGCTGTTTTTT.